This TCR beta chain was identified in a study of T cells in Graves' hyperthyroidism and ophthalmopathy. General study points: Ophthalmopathy and stable hyperthyroidism were told apart by a 13 V-J model.

This clonotype has more than one count but fewer than ten. Its antigen is as yet unknown. A patient was excluded if there was uncontrolled infection, other autoimmune disease, pregnancy or lactation. Researchers took RNA transcripts and amplified the TCR beta CDR3 regions from them. HTBI primers were used for first-round RT-PCR of the TCR CDR3. TCRdb fed the multiplex PCR reads into MiXCR, producing one record per CDR3 protein. The table shows a few hundred thousand distinct CDR3 sequences, with over 45% occurring only once. The sequencing sample was made of peripheral blood or thyroid tissue (not recorded which). This TCR came from an adult woman with Graves' disease, either hyperthyroidism or ophthalmopathy (not recorded which).

CDR3 amino acids: CASSLQNTIYF. The CDR3 region has the DNA TGTGCCAGCAGCTTACAGAACACCATATATTTT. V gene TRBV11-2 combines with J gene TRBJ1-3; no firm D call. The CDR3 is 11 residues long. The V end lost 2 bases, the J end lost 7 bases, and 3 bases lay between the germline ends. Germline CDR1 SGHAT, CDR2 FQNNGV.